Following are 14 T cell receptor beta chains from one sample sequenced in a study of blood T cell dynamics during melanoma immunotherapy. Described time point: week 3, after first cycle of checkpoint inhibitor. Only in-frame clones appear in the TCRdb table, and some are missing; sequencing was by immunoSEQ multiplex PCR. The table lists approximately 15,000 clones, roughly 92% of them singletons, with 0.92% in the top ten. The sequences come from blood, collected from a patient treated with checkpoint blockade. These receptors originate from a human donor with melanoma.

The V call is TRBV5-6, the J call TRBJ2-2, with 9 bases aligning to TRBD1. Trimming took 1 base from V and 5 from J; bases not matched to a gene: 3. CDR1 SGHDT and CDR2 YYEEEE come from the germline V gene. The CDR3 consists of 15 residues. The CDR3 sequence: CASSLNRGLTGELFF. CDR3 coding DNA: TGTGCCAGCAGCTTGAACAGGGGGCTAACCGGGGAGCTGTTTTTT.

The rearrangement joins TRBV28 to TRBJ2-7, with 8 nucleotides matching TRBD2. The CDR3 spans 13 residues. The ends lost 7 bases at V and 4 bases at J; junction bases unmatched: 6. CDR1 and CDR2 (germline): MDHEN, SYDVKM. As DNA, the CDR3 is TGTGCCAGCAAAAGCGGGAGAGGTTACGAGCAGTACTTC. Encoded protein: CASKSGRGYEQYF.

The V call is TRBV28, the J call TRBJ1-4; 7 positions agree with TRBD1. The CDR3 consists of 16 residues. V trimming: 5 bases; J trimming: 8 bases; junction bases outside the gene matches: 14. Germline V gene lookup returns CDR1 MDHEN and CDR2 SYDVKM. The CDR3 DNA sequence: TGTGCCAGCAGTGTAACAAGGGGGCAAGGCGGCGAAAAACTGTTTTTT. It encodes CASSVTRGQGGEKLFF.

The chain links TRBV7-2 to TRBJ1-1; TRBD1 might be the D (6 bases). Trimming removed 5 bases from V and 8 bases from J, with 18 bases in between. The CDR3 is made up of 14 amino acids. Germline V gene data show CDR1 as SGHTA and CDR2 as FQGNSA. The CDR3 DNA reads TGTGCCAGCAGCGCCGTGGGGGCCTGGGGGGAAGCTTTCTTT. It translates to CASSAVGAWGEAFF.

This clone was seen just once. V usage is TRBV7-2 and J usage is TRBJ1-3; 7 nucleotides line up with TRBD1. Germline loops: CDR1 SGHTA, CDR2 FQGNSA. The ends lost 1 base at V and 0 bases at J; junction bases unmatched: 3. The CDR3 loop spans 16 amino acids. The CDR3 here is CASSLETGRSGNTIYF. CDR3 nucleotide sequence: TGTGCCAGCAGCTTAGAGACAGGGCGCTCTGGAAACACCATATATTTT.

J is TRBJ2-5 and V is TRBV4-2; 9 bases align to TRBD1. V shed 1 base and J 7 bases; nucleotides not matched to a gene: 16. Germline CDR1 is LGHNA and CDR2 is YNFKEQ. This CDR3 is 18 amino acids long. This CDR3 is CASSQVGQGLSLGGTQYF. In DNA form, the CDR3 reads TGTGCCAGCAGCCAAGTGGGACAGGGACTATCCTTAGGGGGGACCCAGTACTTC.

The CDR3 coding sequence is TGCGCCAGCAGCTCCCAATTGGGGGTTCGGGAGACCCAGTACTTC. It codes for CASSSQLGVRETQYF. The chain links TRBV5-1 to TRBJ2-5; the D call may be TRBD1 or TRBD2 (5 bases each). Per germline, CDR1 SGHRS and CDR2 YFSETQ. V lost 3 bases and J lost 5, with 17 bases in between. This CDR3 has 15 amino acids.

This clone was seen just once. The rearrangement uses TRBV5-1 and TRBJ1-1; the match to TRBD1 covers 7 bases. Germline CDR1 and CDR2: SGHRS and YFSETQ. The CDR3 contains 15 residues. The ends lost 3 bases at V and 0 bases at J; junction bases unmatched: 5. The chain's CDR3 is CASSSVTGMNTEAFF. DNA for the CDR3: TGCGCCAGCAGCTCAGTGACAGGGATGAACACTGAAGCTTTCTTT. The entire variable domain, with the rest obtained from reference TRBV5-1 and TRBJ1-1, is as follows: KAGVTQTPRYLIKTRGQQVTLSCSPISGHRSVSWYQQTPGQGLQFLFEYFSETQRNKGNFPGRFSGRQFSNSRSEMNVSTLELGDSALYLCASSSVTGMNTEAFFGQGTRLTVV.

V and J are TRBV7-2 and TRBJ2-7; TRBD2 matches at 10 bases. CDR3 length: 15 amino acids. The germline V gene encodes CDR1 SGHTA and CDR2 FQGNSA. Trimming took 7 bases from V and 1 from J; bases not matched to a gene: 7. The CDR3 coding sequence is TGTGCCAGCACCCAGGGGGGACTAGCGTCCTACGAGCAGTACTTC. Its protein is CASTQGGLASYEQYF.

This sequence joins TRBV10-1 and TRBJ2-3; no clear D gene. The V gene's germline CDR1 is WNHNN and CDR2 SYGVQD (reference sequence). The germline V and J ends were trimmed by 5 bases and 6 bases, with 6 bases remaining between them. The CDR3 contains 11 residues. DNA for the CDR3: TGCGCCAGCAGTCAAGCGGATACGCAGTATTTT. Amino acid sequence: CASSQADTQYF.

This clone was picked up one time. The V gene is TRBV5-4, the J gene TRBJ1-2, with D unclear. V lost 3 bases and J lost 0, with 12 bases in between. This CDR3 has 15 residues. Germline V gives CDR1 SGHNT, CDR2 YYREEE (reference sequence). CDR3 region: CASSSWFGTNYGYTF. The CDR3 DNA reads TGTGCCAGCAGCTCCTGGTTCGGCACTAACTATGGCTACACCTTC.

The chain has TRBV5-4 and TRBJ1-6; 7 bases align to TRBD1. The CDR3 totals 15 residues. The germline V gene has CDR1 SGHNT and CDR2 YYREEE (reference sequence). Trimming at V came to 4 bases and at J to 10 bases, leaving 11 bases not matched to a gene. The CDR3 nucleotides read TGTGCCAGCAGCCCTGGAGGGGGCAGATCCTCACCCCTCCACTTT. Protein sequence: CASSPGGGRSSPLHF.

The chain joins TRBV6-1 to TRBJ2-2; D unclear. Germline V gene sequence: CDR1 MNHNS, CDR2 SASEGT. V lost 0 bases and J 6 bases, leaving 5 bases between the germline ends. This CDR3 is built from 13 residues. CDR3 amino acids: CASSEARAGELFF. The CDR3 DNA reads as TGTGCCAGCAGTGAAGCCCGGGCCGGGGAGCTGTTTTTT.

This clone was observed once. The rearrangement links TRBV7-2 to TRBJ2-7; the D gene is possibly TRBD2 (6 bases). V lost 0 bases and J lost 2, with 11 bases in between. The germline V gene has CDR1 SGHTA and CDR2 FQGNSA. The CDR3 totals 15 residues. CDR3 sequence (DNA): TGTGCCAGCAGCTTAGCGATCTCGGGAGCCTACGAGCAGTACTTC. It specifies CASSLAISGAYEQYF.